This T cell receptor beta chain was identified in a study of early T cells in non-severe SARS-CoV-2 infection. Across the whole study: Chains stayed unpaired after sequencing of bulk RNA from unsorted whole blood.

This clonotype was seen a handful of times. TCRdb called the 5' RACE reads again in MiXCR, with one record for every CDR3 protein. This sample has about 35,000 distinct CDR3 sequences, with 5% to 5.5% found just once. With 2 bases removed from V and 10 bases from J, the gap between germline ends came to 13 bases. Germline V CDR1 and CDR2: SGDLS, YYNGEE. The CDR3 contains 14 residues. The sequence came from an adult who was a healthcare worker with PCR-confirmed SARS-CoV-2 infection or an uninfected control (not recorded which). The sample here was whole blood, taken at baseline. V usage is TRBV9 and J usage is TRBJ1-6; D is unresolved. The CDR3 DNA sequence: TGTGCCAGCAGCGTCAGAGGGCTGGAGTCACCCCTCCACTTT. Its protein is CASSVRGLESPLHF.